These T cell receptor beta chains were read from a single sample in a study of shared clonotypes between healthy human individuals. Some clones are missing from TCRdb's copy, which holds only in-frame ones; the method was immunoSEQ multiplex PCR. The sample lists under 1,100,000 clones, about 84% seen once, with 0.5% to 0.65% in the top ten. Material for sequencing was memory CD4+ T cells from PBMCs. The receptors shown here come from a young man in good health. Some clones in this sample may be carry-over from other donors' samples. Both conserved end residues are trimmed from each CDR3. The order of the fields is J gene, V gene, CDR3 protein.

J: TRBJ2-1; V: TRBV6-6; CDR3: ASSLGTGEYNEQF
J: TRBJ2-2; V: TRBV11-2; CDR3: ASSRRGELF
J: TRBJ2-7; V: TRBV2; CDR3: ASVRTSGSIGGEQY
J: TRBJ2-3; V: TRBV4-2; CDR3: ASSPAGAGFTDTQY
J: TRBJ2-1; V: TRBV5-1; CDR3: ASSPGDRVVNNEQF
J: TRBJ2-1; V: TRBV2; CDR3: ASGRLAGEGNEQF
J: TRBJ2-5; V: TRBV11-2; CDR3: ASSHNDRGRETQY
J: TRBJ1-4; V: TRBV9; CDR3: ASSPTQGRDEKLF
J: TRBJ1-2; V: TRBV6-1; CDR3: ASRDRGRSGYT
J: TRBJ2-7; V: TRBV6-5; CDR3: ASIHLGAPGVEY
J: TRBJ2-7; V: TRBV5-4; CDR3: ASSSGTGEWDEQY
J: TRBJ2-2; V: TRBV28; CDR3: ASSFTSPGELF
J: TRBJ1-1; V: TRBV9; CDR3: ASSVDRDTEAF
J: TRBJ2-3; V: TRBV5-1; CDR3: ASSSRTPLGDTQY
J: TRBJ2-7; V: TRBV7-2; CDR3: ASSLAGSLEQY
J: TRBJ1-5; V: TRBV27; CDR3: ASSLRGTGNEGNQPQH
J: TRBJ1-5; V: TRBV27; CDR3: ASSPGWSNQPQH
J: TRBJ2-2; V: TRBV5-1; CDR3: ASSFITGAGGELF
J: TRBJ2-3; V: TRBV5-1; CDR3: ASSFLDSLTDTQY
J: TRBJ2-7; V: TRBV28; CDR3: ASSLFDRTPYEQY
J: NA; V: TRBV29-1; CDR3: SVRQGHEQY
J: TRBJ2-7; V: TRBV5-1; CDR3: ASSLAGKVYEQY
J: TRBJ1-2; V: TRBV29-1; CDR3: SALERGSYGYT
J: TRBJ1-2; V: TRBV28; CDR3: ASSQVTSGYT
J: TRBJ2-5; V: TRBV30; CDR3: AWRVDGLAGETQY
J: TRBJ2-5; V: TRBV28; CDR3: ASSRQETQY
J: TRBJ1-5; V: TRBV21-1; CDR3: ASTKTGAQGRLRVSNQPQH
J: TRBJ2-5; V: TRBV4-1; CDR3: ASSQDPGTRREEQY
J: TRBJ2-7; V: TRBV9; CDR3: ASSSRDRDEQY
J: TRBJ2-3; V: TRBV6-5; CDR3: ASSWSSGRTDTQY
J: TRBJ2-7; V: TRBV28; CDR3: ASSPPRTREQY
J: TRBJ2-1; V: TRBV11-1; CDR3: ASSLVFKNNEQF
J: TRBJ1-2; V: TRBV4-2; CDR3: ASSPLLDRANYGYT
J: TRBJ2-7; V: TRBV11-1; CDR3: ASSLQGISYEQY
J: TRBJ2-3; V: TRBV28; CDR3: ASSAQRERKDTQY
J: TRBJ2-7; V: TRBV4-1; CDR3: ASSQANWLQY
J: TRBJ2-7; V: TRBV6-1; CDR3: ASSEGGQIHYEQY
J: TRBJ2-7; V: TRBV7-8; CDR3: ASTPAGGRALEQY
J: TRBJ2-7; V: TRBV27; CDR3: ASSLRPGLAGTYEQY
J: TRBJ2-3; V: TRBV10-1; CDR3: ASSERGRTSGGTDTQY
J: TRBJ2-7; V: TRBV19; CDR3: ASSPVALGPRSYEQY
J: TRBJ2-3; V: TRBV28; CDR3: ASSWGVSTDTQY
J: TRBJ2-1; V: TRBV5-1; CDR3: ASSLGISGRYSYNEQF
J: TRBJ2-2; V: TRBV28; CDR3: ASSVAQTNTGELF
J: TRBJ1-1; V: TRBV4-1; CDR3: ASSQGGRFTEAF
J: TRBJ1-1; V: TRBV10-3; CDR3: AIRPGTGAGDRTEAF
J: TRBJ1-4; V: TRBV5-1; CDR3: ASSGGGGQGVGEKLF
J: TRBJ2-1; V: TRBV5-6; CDR3: ASSPTGTNYNEQF